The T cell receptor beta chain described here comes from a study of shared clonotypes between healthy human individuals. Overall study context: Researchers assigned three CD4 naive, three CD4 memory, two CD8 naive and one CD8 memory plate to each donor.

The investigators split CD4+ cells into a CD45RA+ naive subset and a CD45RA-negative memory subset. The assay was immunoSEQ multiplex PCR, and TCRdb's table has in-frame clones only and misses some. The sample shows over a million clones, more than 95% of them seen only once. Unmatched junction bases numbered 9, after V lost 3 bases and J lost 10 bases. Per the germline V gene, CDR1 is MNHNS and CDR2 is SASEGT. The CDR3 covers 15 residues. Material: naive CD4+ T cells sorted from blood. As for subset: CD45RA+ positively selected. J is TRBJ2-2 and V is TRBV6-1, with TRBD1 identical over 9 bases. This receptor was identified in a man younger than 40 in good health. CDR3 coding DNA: TGTGCCAGCAGTGATTCCGGGACAGGGTTTGAGGAGCTGTTTTTT. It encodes CASSDSGTGFEELFF.